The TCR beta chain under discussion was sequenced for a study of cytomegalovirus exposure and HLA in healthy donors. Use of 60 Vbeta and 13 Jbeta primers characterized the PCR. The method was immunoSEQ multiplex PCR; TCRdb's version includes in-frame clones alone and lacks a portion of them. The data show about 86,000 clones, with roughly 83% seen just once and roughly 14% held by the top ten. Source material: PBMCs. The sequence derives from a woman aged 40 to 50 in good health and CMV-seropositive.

CDR3 region: CTSSPCQRIQGSYNEQFF. The DNA of the CDR3 is TGCACCAGCAGCCCTTGCCAGCGGATCCAAGGCTCCTACAATGAGCAGTTCTTC. The chain links TRBV1 to TRBJ2-1; no DNA check was done on the table's D call, TRBD2. TRBV1 is recorded as a pseudogene. CDR3 length equals 18 residues.